These T cell receptor beta chains were read from a single sample in a study of CD49a tissue-resident CD8 T cells in human skin. The protocol was immunoSEQ multiplex PCR, while the TCRdb copy is restricted to in-frame clones and leaves out a portion. Here the sample spans around 120 clones, roughly 70% being singletons. Sample: CD103+ CD49a- CD8+ T cells sorted from skin epidermis. Receptors were obtained from a human donor in good health. The CDR3 runs from the conserved cysteine through the conserved F or W. Each record gives: V gene, J gene, D gene, clone size, CDR3 DNA, CDR3 protein. D genes are given only for firm matches. Clone size is given for some rows only: seen once, a few or many times, or a class if the clone is expanded.

V: TRBV6-6
J: TRBJ2-7
D: TRBD2
size: few
DNA: TGTGCCAGCAGTTACGACACTAGCGGAGCCTACGAGCAGTACTTC
CDR3: CASSYDTSGAYEQYF

V: TRBV28
J: TRBJ2-7
D: TRBD1
size: -
DNA: TGTGCCAGCAGTGAATTCCGGGACAGGGCCTACGAGCAGTACTTC
CDR3: CASSEFRDRAYEQYF

V: TRBV6-5
J: TRBJ2-7
D: TRBD1
size: -
DNA: TGTGCCAGCAGCACCCCGGGACAGGTATTCTACGAGCAGTACTTC
CDR3: CASSTPGQVFYEQYF

V: TRBV19
J: TRBJ1-5
D: -
size: few
DNA: TGTGCCAGTAGATATAGCTACGGTAGCAATCAGCCCCAGCATTTT
CDR3: CASRYSYGSNQPQHF

V: TRBV6-1
J: TRBJ2-5
D: TRBD2
size: -
DNA: TGTGCCAGCAGTTTACTAGCGGGAGGTACGGAGACCCAGTACTTC
CDR3: CASSLLAGGTETQYF

V: TRBV5-1
J: TRBJ1-2
D: TRBD1
size: -
DNA: TGCGCCAGCGGAGCCCGGACCGGGACAGCTATCTATGGCTACACCTTC
CDR3: CASGARTGTAIYGYTF

V: TRBV10-3
J: TRBJ2-2
D: TRBD2
size: -
DNA: TGTGCCATCAGCGAAGGGACTATCAACACCGGGGAGCTGTTTTTT
CDR3: CAISEGTINTGELFF

V: TRBV6-1
J: TRBJ2-5
D: TRBD2
size: -
DNA: TGTGCCAGCAGTGTTCCCCCTTTCCAGGCTAGCGGACAAGAGACCCAGTACTTC
CDR3: CASSVPPFQASGQETQYF

V: TRBV19
J: TRBJ2-5
D: TRBD2
size: few
DNA: TGTGCCAGTAGTATACCTCCGTTTCAGGCTAGCGGCCAAGAGACCCAGTACTTC
CDR3: CASSIPPFQASGQETQYF

V: TRBV7-9
J: TRBJ1-2
D: TRBD1
size: -
DNA: TGTGCCAGCAGTTATCCCCGAGACAGGGGAATTAGTCATGGCTACACCTTC
CDR3: CASSYPRDRGISHGYTF

V: TRBV7-2
J: TRBJ2-1
D: -
size: -
DNA: TGTGCCAGCAGCTTAGCGGAGCTTCGAGGTTACAATGAGCAGTTCTTC
CDR3: CASSLAELRGYNEQFF

V: TRBV2
J: TRBJ1-2
D: -
size: -
DNA: TGTGCCAGCAGTGAATGGGCAGCTTATGGCTACACCTTC
CDR3: CASSEWAAYGYTF

V: TRBV18
J: TRBJ1-5
D: TRBD1
size: once
DNA: TGTGCCAGCTCACCACGGGGACAGGGGTTCCATAGCAATCAGCCCCAGCATTTT
CDR3: CASSPRGQGFHSNQPQHF

V: TRBV6-4
J: TRBJ2-1
D: TRBD2
size: few
DNA: TGTGCCAGTAAAGTAGGGGCTAGCGGGGTCCTTTACAATGAGCAGTTCTTC
CDR3: CASKVGASGVLYNEQFF

V: TRBV27
J: TRBJ2-5
D: TRBD2
size: hyperexpanded
DNA: TGTGCCAGCAGTTTATTAGCTAGCGGCTGGGAGACCCAGTACTTC
CDR3: CASSLLASGWETQYF

V: TRBV7-9
J: TRBJ1-1
D: -
size: -
DNA: TGTGCCAGCAGCTCCAATACAGGGAACCCGAACACTGAAGCTTTCTTT
CDR3: CASSSNTGNPNTEAFF

V: TRBV25-1
J: TRBJ2-7
D: -
size: -
DNA: TGTGCCAGCAGAGGAGAATACGAGCAGTACTTC
CDR3: CASRGEYEQYF